These T cell receptor beta chains were read from a single sample in a study of blood T cells in healthy people across ages. TCRdb re-derived calls from the 5' RACE reads in MiXCR, one entry per CDR3 protein. Here the sample spans under 2 million distinct CDR3 sequences, about 31% being singletons. Sequencing was done on a sample of blood. The receptors shown here come from a woman in her 30s in good health. Each CDR3 is given with its conserved first and last residue. The D gene is left open where the match is weak. Clone size appears in some rows only: once, few, many, or a class for an expanded clone.

>TRBJ2-2|TRBV7-3|-|TRBD2
CATGSGGNTGELFF
TGTGCCACTGGGAGCGGGGGGAACACCGGGGAGCTGTTTTTT
>TRBJ1-2|TRBV12-3/TRBV12-4|few|-
CASSLGSAYGYTF
TGTGCCAGCAGTTTAGGCTCCGCATATGGCTACACCTTC
>TRBJ2-1|TRBV20-1|few|-
CSAAQGFGNEQFF
TGCAGTGCAGCTCAGGGTTTTGGAAATGAGCAGTTCTTC
>TRBJ1-1|TRBV29-1|few|-
CSVESDRKNTEAFF
TGCAGCGTTGAGTCCGACAGGAAGAACACTGAAGCTTTCTTT
>TRBJ2-7|TRBV20-1|few|TRBD2
CSARDLLAGEVTYEQYF
TGCAGTGCTAGAGACCTCCTAGCGGGAGAGGTCACCTACGAGCAGTACTTC
>TRBJ2-1|TRBV27|-|TRBD2
CASGIGTSGRTLKFF
TGTGCCAGCGGAATCGGGACTAGCGGGAGGACTCTGAAGTTCTTC
>TRBJ1-4|TRBV20-1|-|TRBD1
CSARVRQGNEKLFF
TGCAGTGCTAGAGTCCGACAGGGTAATGAAAAACTGTTTTTT
>TRBJ1-2|TRBV12-3/TRBV12-4|many|-
CASSLSRGNGYGYTF
TGTGCCAGCAGTTTATCCAGGGGTAATGGCTATGGCTACACCTTC
>TRBJ2-7|TRBV20-1|few|TRBD2
CSAPTAGVSYEQYF
TGCAGTGCTCCCACAGCGGGAGTTTCCTACGAGCAGTACTTC
>TRBJ2-7|TRBV24-1|-|TRBD1
CATSDTGTGAGEQYF
TGTGCCACCAGTGACACCGGGACAGGGGCCGGCGAGCAGTACTTC
>TRBJ2-4|TRBV6-5|-|TRBD2
CAGFTLAEPQEQYF
TGTGCCGGCTTTACCCTAGCGGAACCCCAAGAGCAGTACTTC
>TRBJ1-1|TRBV15|-|TRBD1
CATSTRDRGNTEAFF
TGTGCCACCAGCACCCGGGACAGGGGGAATACTGAAGCTTTCTTT
>TRBJ1-2|TRBV29-1|-|TRBD1
CSALFGWKQGAHGYTF
TGCAGCGCCCTTTTTGGCTGGAAACAGGGGGCTCATGGCTACACCTTC
>TRBJ1-5|TRBV4-1|few|-
CASRETGRGNQPQHF
TGCGCCAGCAGGGAGACAGGCCGTGGCAATCAGCCCCAGCATTTT
>TRBJ1-1|TRBV7-6|-|-
CASSLAGADTEAFF
TGTGCCAGCAGCTTGGCGGGGGCTGACACTGAAGCTTTCTTT
>TRBJ1-5|TRBV24-1|-|-
CATSDRTSRYNQPQHF
TGTGCCACCAGTGACCGGACTTCCAGGTACAATCAGCCCCAGCATTTT
>TRBJ2-4|TRBV28|-|TRBD1
CASSRTGENIQYF
TGTGCCAGCAGTCGGACAGGGGAAAACATTCAGTACTTC